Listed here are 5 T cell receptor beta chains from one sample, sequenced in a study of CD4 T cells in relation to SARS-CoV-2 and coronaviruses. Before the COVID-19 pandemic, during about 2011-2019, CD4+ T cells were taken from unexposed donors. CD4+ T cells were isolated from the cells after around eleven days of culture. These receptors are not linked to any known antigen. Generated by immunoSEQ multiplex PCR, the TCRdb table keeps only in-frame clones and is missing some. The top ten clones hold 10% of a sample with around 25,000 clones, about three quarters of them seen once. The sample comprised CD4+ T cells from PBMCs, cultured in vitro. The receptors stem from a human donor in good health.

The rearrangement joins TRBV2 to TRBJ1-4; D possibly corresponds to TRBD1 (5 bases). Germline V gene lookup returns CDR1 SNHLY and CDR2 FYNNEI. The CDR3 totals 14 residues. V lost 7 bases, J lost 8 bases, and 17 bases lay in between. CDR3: CASKKTVLGEKLFF. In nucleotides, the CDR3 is TGTGCCAGCAAGAAGACAGTATTGGGCGAAAAACTGTTTTTT.

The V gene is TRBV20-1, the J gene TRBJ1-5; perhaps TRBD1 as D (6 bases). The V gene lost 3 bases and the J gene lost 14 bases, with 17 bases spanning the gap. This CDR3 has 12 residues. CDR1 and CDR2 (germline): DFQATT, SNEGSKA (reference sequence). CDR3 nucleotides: TGCAGTGCTAGTGCCCCGGACAGTTCTAAGCATTTT. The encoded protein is CSASAPDSSKHF.

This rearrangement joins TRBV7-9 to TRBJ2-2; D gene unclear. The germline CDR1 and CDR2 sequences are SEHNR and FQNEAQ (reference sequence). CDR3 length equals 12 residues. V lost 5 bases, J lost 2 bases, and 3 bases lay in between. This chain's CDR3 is CASSNNTGELFF. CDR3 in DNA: TGTGCCAGCAGCAATAACACCGGGGAGCTGTTTTTT.

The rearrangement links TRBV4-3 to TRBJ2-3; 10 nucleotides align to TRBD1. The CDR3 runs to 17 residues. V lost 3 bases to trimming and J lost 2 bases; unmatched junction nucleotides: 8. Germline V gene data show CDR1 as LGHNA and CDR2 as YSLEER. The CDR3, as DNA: TGCGCCAGCAGCCATCGGACAGGGGGAGACCTCACAGATACGCAGTATTTT. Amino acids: CASSHRTGGDLTDTQYF.

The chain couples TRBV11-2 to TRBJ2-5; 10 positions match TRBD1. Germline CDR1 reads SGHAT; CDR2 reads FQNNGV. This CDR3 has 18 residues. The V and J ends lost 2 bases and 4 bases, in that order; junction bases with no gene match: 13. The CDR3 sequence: CASSLSPRDRGGGETQYF. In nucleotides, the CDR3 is TGTGCCAGCAGCTTATCCCCCCGGGACAGGGGAGGGGGAGAGACCCAGTACTTC.